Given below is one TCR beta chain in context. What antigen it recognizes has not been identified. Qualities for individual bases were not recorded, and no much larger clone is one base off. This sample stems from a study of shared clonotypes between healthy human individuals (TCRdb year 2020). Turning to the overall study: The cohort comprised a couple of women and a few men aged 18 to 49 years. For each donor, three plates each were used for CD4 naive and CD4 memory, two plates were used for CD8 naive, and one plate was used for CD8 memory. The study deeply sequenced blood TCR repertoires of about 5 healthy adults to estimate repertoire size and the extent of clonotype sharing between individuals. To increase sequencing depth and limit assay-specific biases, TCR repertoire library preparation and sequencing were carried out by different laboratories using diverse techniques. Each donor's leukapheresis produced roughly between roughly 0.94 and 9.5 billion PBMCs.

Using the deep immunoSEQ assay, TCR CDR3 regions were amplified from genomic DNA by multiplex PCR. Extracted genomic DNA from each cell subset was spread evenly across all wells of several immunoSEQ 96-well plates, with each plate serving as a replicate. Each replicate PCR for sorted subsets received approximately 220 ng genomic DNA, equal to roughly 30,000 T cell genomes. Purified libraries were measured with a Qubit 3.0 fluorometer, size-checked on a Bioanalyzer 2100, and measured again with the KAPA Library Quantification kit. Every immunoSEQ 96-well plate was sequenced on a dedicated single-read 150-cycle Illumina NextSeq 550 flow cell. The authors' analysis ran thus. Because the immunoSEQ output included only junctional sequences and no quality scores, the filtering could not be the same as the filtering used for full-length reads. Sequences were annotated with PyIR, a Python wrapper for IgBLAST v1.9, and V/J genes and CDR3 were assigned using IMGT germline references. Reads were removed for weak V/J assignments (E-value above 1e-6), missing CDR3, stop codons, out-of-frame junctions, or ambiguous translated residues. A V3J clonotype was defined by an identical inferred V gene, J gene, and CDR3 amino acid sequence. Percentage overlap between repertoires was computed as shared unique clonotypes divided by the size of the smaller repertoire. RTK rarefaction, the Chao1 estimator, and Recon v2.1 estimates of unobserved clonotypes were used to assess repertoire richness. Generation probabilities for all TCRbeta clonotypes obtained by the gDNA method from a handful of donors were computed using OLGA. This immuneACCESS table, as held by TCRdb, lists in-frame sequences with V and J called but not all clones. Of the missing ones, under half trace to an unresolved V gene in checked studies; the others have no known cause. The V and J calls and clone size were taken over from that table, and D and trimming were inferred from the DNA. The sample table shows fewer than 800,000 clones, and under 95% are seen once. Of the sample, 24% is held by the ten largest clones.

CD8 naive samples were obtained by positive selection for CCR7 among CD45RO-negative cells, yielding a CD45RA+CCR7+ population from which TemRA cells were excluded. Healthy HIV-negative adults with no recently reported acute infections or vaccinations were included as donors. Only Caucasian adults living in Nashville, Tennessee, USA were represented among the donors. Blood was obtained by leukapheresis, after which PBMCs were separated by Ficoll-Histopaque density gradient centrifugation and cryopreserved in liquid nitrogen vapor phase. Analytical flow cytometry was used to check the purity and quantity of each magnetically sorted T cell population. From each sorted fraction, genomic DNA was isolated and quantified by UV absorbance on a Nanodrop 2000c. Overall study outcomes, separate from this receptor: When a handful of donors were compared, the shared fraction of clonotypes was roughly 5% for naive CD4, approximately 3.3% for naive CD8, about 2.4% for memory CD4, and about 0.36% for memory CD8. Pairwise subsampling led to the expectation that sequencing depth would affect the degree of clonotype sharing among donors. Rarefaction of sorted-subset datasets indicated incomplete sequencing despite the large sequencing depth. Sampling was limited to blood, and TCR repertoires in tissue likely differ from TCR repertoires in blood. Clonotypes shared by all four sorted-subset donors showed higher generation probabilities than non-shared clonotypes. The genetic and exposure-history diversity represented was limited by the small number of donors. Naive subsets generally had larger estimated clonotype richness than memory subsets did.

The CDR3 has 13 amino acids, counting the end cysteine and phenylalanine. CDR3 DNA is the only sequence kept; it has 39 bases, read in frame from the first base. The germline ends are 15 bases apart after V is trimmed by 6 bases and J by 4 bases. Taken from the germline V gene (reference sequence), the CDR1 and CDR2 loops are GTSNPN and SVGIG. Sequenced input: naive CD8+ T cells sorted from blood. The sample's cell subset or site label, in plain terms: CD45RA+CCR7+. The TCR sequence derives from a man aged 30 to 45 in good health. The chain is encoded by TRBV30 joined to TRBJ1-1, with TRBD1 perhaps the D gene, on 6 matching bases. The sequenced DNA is TGTGCCTGCGACAGGCTATGGGGCACTGAAGCTTTCTTT. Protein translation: CACDRLWGTEAFF.